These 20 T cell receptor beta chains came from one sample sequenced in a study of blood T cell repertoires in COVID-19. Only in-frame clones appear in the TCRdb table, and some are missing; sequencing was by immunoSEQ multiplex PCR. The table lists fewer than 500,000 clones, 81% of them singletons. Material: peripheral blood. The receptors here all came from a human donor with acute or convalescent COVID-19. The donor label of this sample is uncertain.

CDR3 bases: TGTGCCACCAGTGAAGGTGGTAGCGGGAGGGGCCATGAGCAGTTCTTC. Translated, it gives CATSEGGSGRGHEQFF. The V and J genes are TRBV24-1 and TRBJ2-1, with 11 bases matching TRBD2. The trim removed 4 bases at V and 8 bases at J, leaving 9 bases unmatched. This CDR3 comprises 16 residues. From germline, CDR1 is KGHDR and CDR2 SFDVKD.

The CDR3 loop is CASSIVADLVGEQFF. For the CDR3, the DNA is TGTGCCAGTAGTATAGTAGCGGACTTGGTGGGAGAGCAGTTCTTC. The V and J genes are TRBV19 and TRBJ2-1; D perhaps matches TRBD2 (6 bases). The germline CDR1 and CDR2 sequences are LNHDA and SQIVND (reference sequence). This CDR3 is 15 amino acids long. V was cut by 1 base and J by 10 bases, with 17 bases left in between.

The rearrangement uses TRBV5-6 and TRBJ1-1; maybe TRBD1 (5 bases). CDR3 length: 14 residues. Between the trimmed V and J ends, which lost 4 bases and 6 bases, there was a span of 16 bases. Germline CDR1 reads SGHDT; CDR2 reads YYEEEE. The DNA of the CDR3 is TGTGCCAGCAGCGATCAGGGTTCATTTGCTGAAGCTTTCTTT. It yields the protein CASSDQGSFAEAFF.

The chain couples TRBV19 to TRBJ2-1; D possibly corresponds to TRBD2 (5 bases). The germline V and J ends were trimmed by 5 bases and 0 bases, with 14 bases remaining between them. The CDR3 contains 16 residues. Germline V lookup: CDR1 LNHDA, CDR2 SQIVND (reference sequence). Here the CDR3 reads CASSVHMGSSYNEQFF. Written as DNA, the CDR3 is TGTGCCAGTAGTGTCCATATGGGGAGCTCCTACAATGAGCAGTTCTTC.

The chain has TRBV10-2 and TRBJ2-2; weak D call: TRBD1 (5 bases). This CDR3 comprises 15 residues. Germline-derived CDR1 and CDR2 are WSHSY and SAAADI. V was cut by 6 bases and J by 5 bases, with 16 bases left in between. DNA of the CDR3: TGCGCCAGCAGGACTCAGGGTGTAGGGACCGGGGAGCTGTTTTTT. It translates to CASRTQGVGTGELFF.

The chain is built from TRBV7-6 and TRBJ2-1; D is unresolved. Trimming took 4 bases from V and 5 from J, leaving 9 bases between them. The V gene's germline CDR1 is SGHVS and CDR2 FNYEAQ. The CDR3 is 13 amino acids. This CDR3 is CASSSRGHNEQFF. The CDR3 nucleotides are TGTGCCAGCAGCTCCCGCGGCCACAATGAGCAGTTCTTC. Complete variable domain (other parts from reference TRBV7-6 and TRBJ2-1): GAGVSQSPRYKVTKRGQDVALRCDPISGHVSLYWYRQALGQGPEFLTYFNYEAQQDKSGLPNDRFSAERPEGSISTLTIQRTEQRDSAMYRCASSSRGHNEQFFGPGTRLTVL.

CDR3 bases: TGTGCCAGCAGCCCCGGGACTAGGAGGGAGACCCAGTACTTC. It encodes CASSPGTRRETQYF. V usage is TRBV7-2 and J usage is TRBJ2-5; 8 bases are shared with TRBD2. The V gene's germline CDR1 is SGHTA and CDR2 FQGNSA. CDR3 size: 14 residues. V shed 5 bases and J 5 bases; nucleotides not matched to a gene: 7.

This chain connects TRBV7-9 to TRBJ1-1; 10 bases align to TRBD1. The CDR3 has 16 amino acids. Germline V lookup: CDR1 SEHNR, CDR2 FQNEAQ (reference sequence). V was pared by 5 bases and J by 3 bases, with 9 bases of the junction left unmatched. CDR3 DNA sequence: TGTGCCAGCAGCCAGCGTGGGACAGGGGTTTACACTGAAGCTTTCTTT. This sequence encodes CASSQRGTGVYTEAFF.

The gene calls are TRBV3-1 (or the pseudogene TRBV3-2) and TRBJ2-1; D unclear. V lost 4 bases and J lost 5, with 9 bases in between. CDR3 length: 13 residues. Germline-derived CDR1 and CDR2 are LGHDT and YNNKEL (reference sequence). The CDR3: CASSRSFDNEQFF. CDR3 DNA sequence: TGTGCCAGCAGCCGGAGCTTTGACAATGAGCAGTTCTTC.

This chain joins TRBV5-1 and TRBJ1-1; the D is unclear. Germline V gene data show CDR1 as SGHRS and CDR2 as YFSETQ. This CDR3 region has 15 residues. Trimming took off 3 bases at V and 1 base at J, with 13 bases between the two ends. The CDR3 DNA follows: TGCGCCAGCAGCTCGCAGCGGGGTACGAACACTGAAGCTTTCTTT. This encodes CASSSQRGTNTEAFF.

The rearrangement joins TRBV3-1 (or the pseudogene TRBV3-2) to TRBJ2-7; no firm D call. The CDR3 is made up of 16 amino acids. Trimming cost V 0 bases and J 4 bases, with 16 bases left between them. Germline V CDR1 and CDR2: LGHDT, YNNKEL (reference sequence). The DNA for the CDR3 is TGTGCCAGCAGCCAAGATATGCGACACAATCTGTACGAGCAGTACTTC. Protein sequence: CASSQDMRHNLYEQYF.

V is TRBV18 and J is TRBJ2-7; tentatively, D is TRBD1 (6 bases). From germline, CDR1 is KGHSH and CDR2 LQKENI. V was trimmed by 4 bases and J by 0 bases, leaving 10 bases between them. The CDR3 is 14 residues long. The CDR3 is CASSRTDYSYEQYF. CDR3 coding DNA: TGTGCCAGCTCACGGACAGATTACTCCTACGAGCAGTACTTC.

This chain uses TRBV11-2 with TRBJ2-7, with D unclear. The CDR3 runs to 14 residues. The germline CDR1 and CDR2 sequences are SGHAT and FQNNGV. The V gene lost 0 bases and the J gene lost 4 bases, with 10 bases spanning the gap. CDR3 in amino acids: CASSLDLRSYEQYF. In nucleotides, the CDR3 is TGTGCCAGCAGCTTAGATTTACGGTCATACGAGCAGTACTTC.

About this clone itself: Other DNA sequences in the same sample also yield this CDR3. The CDR3 DNA is TGCGCCAGCAGCTTAGTCCAGGGGGCGCGCGAGCAGTACTTC. It yields the protein CASSLVQGAREQYF. The chain combines TRBV5-1 with TRBJ2-7; 8 bases fit TRBD1. The CDR3 runs to 14 residues. J gave up 6 bases and V 2 bases, and 7 bases lay outside the gene matches. Germline V gives CDR1 SGHRS, CDR2 YFSETQ.

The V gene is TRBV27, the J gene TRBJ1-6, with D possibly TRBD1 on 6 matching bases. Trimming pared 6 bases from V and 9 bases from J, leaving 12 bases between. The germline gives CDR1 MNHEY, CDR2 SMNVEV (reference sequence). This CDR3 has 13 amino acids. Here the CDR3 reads CASRDRLTSPLHF. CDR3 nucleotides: TGTGCCAGCAGGGACAGACTTACTTCACCCCTCCACTTT.

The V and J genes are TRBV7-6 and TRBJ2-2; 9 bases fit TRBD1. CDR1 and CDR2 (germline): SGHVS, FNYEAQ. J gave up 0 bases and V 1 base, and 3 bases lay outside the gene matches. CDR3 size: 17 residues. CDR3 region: CASSLGQGGANTGELFF. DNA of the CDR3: TGTGCCAGCAGCTTAGGACAGGGGGGAGCGAACACCGGGGAGCTGTTTTTT.

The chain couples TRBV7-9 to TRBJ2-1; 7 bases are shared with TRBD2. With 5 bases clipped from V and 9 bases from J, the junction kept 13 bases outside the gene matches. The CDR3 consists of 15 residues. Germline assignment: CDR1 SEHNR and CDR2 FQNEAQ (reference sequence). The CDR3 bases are TGTGCCAGCAGCGCCCCGGGTGGACTAGTATTTGAGCAGTTCTTC. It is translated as CASSAPGGLVFEQFF.

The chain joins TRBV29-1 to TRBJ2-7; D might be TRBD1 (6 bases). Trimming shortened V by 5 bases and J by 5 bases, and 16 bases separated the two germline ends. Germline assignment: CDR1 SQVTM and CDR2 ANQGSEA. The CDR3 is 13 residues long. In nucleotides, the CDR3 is TGCAGCGTTCTTGGTGGCAGGGGAGACGAGCAGTACTTC. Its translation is CSVLGGRGDEQYF.

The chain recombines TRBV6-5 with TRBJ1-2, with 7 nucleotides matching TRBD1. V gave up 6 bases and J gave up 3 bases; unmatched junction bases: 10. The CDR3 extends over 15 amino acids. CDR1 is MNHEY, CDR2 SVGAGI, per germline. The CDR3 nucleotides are TGTGCCAGCAGCCAGAGGGGAGGACAGGACTATGGCTACACCTTC. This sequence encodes CASSQRGGQDYGYTF.

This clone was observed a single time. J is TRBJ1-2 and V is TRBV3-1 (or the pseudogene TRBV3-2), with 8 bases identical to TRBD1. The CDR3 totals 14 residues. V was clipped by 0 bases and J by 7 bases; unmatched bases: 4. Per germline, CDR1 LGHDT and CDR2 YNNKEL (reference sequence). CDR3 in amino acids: CASSQDGQGSGYTF. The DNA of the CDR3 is TGTGCCAGCAGCCAAGACGGACAGGGATCTGGCTACACCTTC.